These T cell receptor beta chains were read from a single sample in a study of blood T cell repertoires in COVID-19. Assay: immunoSEQ multiplex PCR; the TCRdb copy retains only in-frame clones and omits some. The sample consists of about 190,000 clones, about 84% of them appearing once. Material for sequencing was PBMCs or T cells enriched from blood (not recorded which). Receptors originate from a woman aged 25-40 years who had recovered from COVID-19. CDR3s include the opening cysteine and the closing phenylalanine or tryptophan. Each record gives: J gene, D gene, clone size, V gene, CDR3 protein, CDR3 DNA. A D gene is named only where the DNA matches it firmly. Not all rows give a size; the values are once, few, many and, for expanded clones, a class.

TRBJ1-2,.,few,TRBV2,CASSEAEIGRDNYGYTF,TGTGCCAGCAGTGAAGCGGAGATCGGCAGGGATAACTATGGCTACACCTTC
TRBJ1-1,TRBD1,.,TRBV29-1,CSVEEGANTEAFF,TGCAGCGTTGAGGAGGGGGCGAACACTGAAGCTTTCTTT
TRBJ1-2,.,.,TRBV13,CASSLASGGNYGYTF,TGTGCCAGCAGCTTAGCATCGGGGGGGAACTATGGCTACACCTTC
TRBJ2-7,TRBD2,.,TRBV28,CASRTTSGGAYEQYF,TGTGCCAGCAGGACAACTAGCGGAGGGGCCTACGAGCAGTACTTC
TRBJ2-4,TRBD1,.,TRBV28,CASIRTGTNIQYF,TGTGCCAGCATCAGGACAGGGACAAACATTCAGTACTTC
TRBJ1-5,.,.,TRBV10-3,CAISEQGQPQHF,TGTGCCATCAGTGAACAGGGCCAGCCCCAGCATTTT
TRBJ2-7,.,few,TRBV5-6,CASSSEGQNYEQYF,TGTGCCAGCAGCTCGGAGGGACAGAACTACGAGCAGTACTTC
TRBJ2-2,TRBD2,.,TRBV29-1,CSGARLAGATGELFF,TGCAGCGGGGCTCGTCTAGCGGGCGCCACCGGGGAGCTGTTTTTT
TRBJ2-1,TRBD2,.,TRBV19,CATGGPGRSSYNEQFF,TGTGCCACGGGAGGCCCGGGACGGAGCTCCTACAATGAGCAGTTCTTC
TRBJ2-1,TRBD2,.,TRBV10-3,CAISWREIDEQFF,TGTGCCATCAGTTGGCGGGAGATCGATGAGCAGTTCTTC
TRBJ2-1,TRBD2,.,TRBV13,CASSGIAGGPLNEQFF,TGTGCCAGCAGCGGAATAGCGGGAGGGCCCCTCAATGAGCAGTTCTTC
TRBJ2-5,TRBD2,.,TRBV11-3,CASSKRLAGEETQYF,TGTGCCAGCAGCAAGAGACTAGCGGGAGAAGAGACCCAGTACTTC
TRBJ1-4,TRBD1,.,TRBV2,CASSNPVNRGHLSNEKLFF,TGTGCCAGCAGTAACCCGGTAAACAGGGGGCACCTATCTAATGAAAAACTGTTTTTT
TRBJ2-7,TRBD2,few,TRBV5-1,CASSWTSGSSYEQYF,TGCGCCAGCAGCTGGACTAGCGGGAGCTCCTACGAGCAGTACTTC
TRBJ2-4,.,.,TRBV5-1,CASSLGGDGKNIQYF,TGCGCCAGCAGCTTGGGGGGAGACGGCAAAAACATTCAGTACTTC